Each of the 5 T cell receptor beta chains below was sequenced from the same sample in a study of blood T cell repertoires in COVID-19 (dated by TCRdb to about 2020). Receptors were amplified or captured by the immunoSEQ multiplex PCR assay. TCRdb's version of the immuneACCESS table is confined to in-frame rearrangements and falls short of the full clone set. An unresolved V gene accounts for under half of the shortfall where checked; the remainder is of unknown origin. For this sample the table gives tens of thousands of clones, of which roughly 83% were detected only once. Of the sample, 11% is held by the ten largest clones. The sample consisted of peripheral blood. These receptors were obtained from a human donor in a cohort sampled during active COVID-19.

The chain couples TRBV19 to TRBJ2-5; 13 bases are a match to TRBD2. The V gene end was trimmed by 4 bases and the J gene end by 1 base; junction bases not matched to a gene: 3. The germline CDR1 and CDR2 sequences are LNHDA and SQIVND (reference sequence). This CDR3 spans 16 amino acids. Here the CDR3 reads CASSTTSGGAQETQYF. For the CDR3, the DNA is TGTGCCAGTAGTACCACTAGCGGGGGGGCCCAAGAGACCCAGTACTTC.

This chain links TRBV4-2 with TRBJ2-1; tentative D call: TRBD2 (6 bases). V lost 2 bases, J lost 7 bases, and 15 bases lay in between. Germline V lookup: CDR1 LGHNA, CDR2 YNFKEQ. This CDR3 is built from 15 residues. In DNA, the CDR3 is TGTGCCAGCAGCCAAAGACTAGGAGTACAAAATGAGCAGTTCTTC. It specifies CASSQRLGVQNEQFF.

This clone was counted between two and nine times. The rearrangement links TRBV30 to TRBJ1-1; 9 bases line up with TRBD1. The CDR3 spans 14 residues. CDR1 is GTSNPN, CDR2 SVGIG, per germline (reference sequence). The junction had 10 bases not matched to a gene; V was cut back by 7 bases and J by 4 bases. In nucleotides, the CDR3 is TGTGCCTTTAACAGGGGGCGAAGTGGCACTGAAGCTTTCTTT. It yields the protein CAFNRGRSGTEAFF. Filled out from reference TRBV30 and TRBJ1-1, the complete variable domain reads SQTIHQWPATLVQPVGSPLSLECTVEGTSNPNLYWYRQAAGRGLQLLFYSVGIGQISSEVPQNLSASRPQDRQFILSSKKLLLSDSGFYLCAFNRGRSGTEAFFGQGTRLTVV.

V usage is TRBV5-8 and J usage is TRBJ2-7, with D tentatively TRBD2 (5 bases). Germline V gene data show CDR1 as SGHTS and CDR2 as YDEGEE. V was cut by 2 bases and J by 3 bases, with 15 bases left in between. The CDR3 extends over 15 amino acids. CDR3 amino acids: CASSFQYGIYYEQYF. For the CDR3, the DNA is TGTGCCAGCAGCTTTCAATACGGGATCTACTACGAGCAGTACTTC.

This chain links TRBV25-1 with TRBJ1-1, with 9 bases aligning to TRBD1. The CDR3 is made up of 17 amino acids. Germline CDR1 and CDR2: MGHDK and SYGVNS. The CDR3 reads CPTAGIQMGQGDTEAFF. DNA for the CDR3: TGTCCAACAGCAGGGATCCAAATGGGACAGGGCGACACTGAAGCTTTCTTT.